The clone carrying this T cell receptor beta chain turned up a few times. Its antigen is currently unknown. This record comes from a study of T cells after yellow fever vaccination. Study conclusions and caveats: Clonotype sharing between CD4 and CD8 compartments was small.

MiXCR, applied by TCRdb to the 5' RACE reads, yields one record per CDR3 protein. In the table there are about 130,000 distinct CDR3 sequences, 8% to 10% of which are singletons. Deletions cut 6 bases from V and 5 bases from J, with 10 bases between. The CDR3 extends over 12 amino acids. The J gene is TRBJ2-5, the V gene TRBV12-3 or TRBV12-4, with D unresolved. The TCR originated in a man in his late teens or twenties who received the YFV17D yellow fever vaccine. The material was CD8+ T cells sorted from PBMCs, obtained on the day of the yellow fever booster vaccination. The CDR3 reads CASRKSQETQYF. CDR3 in DNA: TGTGCCAGCAGGAAATCTCAGGAGACCCAGTACTTC.